Shown below are 9 T cell receptor beta chains from a single sample sequenced in a study of control samples from healthy donors and cancer patients. Assay used: immunoSEQ multiplex PCR; TCRdb lists only in-frame clones, some missing. This sample carries over 150,000 clones, 90% to 95% of them seen once, and the ten largest clones take 12% to 15%. The sample taken for sequencing was PBMCs. These receptors were taken from a man in his sixties with colorectal cancer.

The chain links TRBV19 to TRBJ1-5; possibly TRBD1 for D (5 bases). V lost 11 bases and J lost 6, with 20 bases in between. Germline V CDR1 and CDR2: LNHDA, SQIVND (reference sequence). The CDR3 is 14 residues long. The CDR3 region is CASKGHPRVQPQHF. The CDR3 nucleotides are TGTGCCTCAAAAGGGCATCCCAGGGTTCAGCCCCAGCATTTT.

This rearrangement joins TRBV9 to TRBJ2-7, with 8 bases identical to TRBD2. CDR3 length: 15 residues. Trimming took 4 bases from V and 4 from J; bases not matched to a gene: 10. Germline V CDR1 and CDR2: SGDLS, YYNGEE. CDR3 bases: TGTGCCAGCAGCCCTAGACCAGCGGGGGTTTACGAGCAGTACTTC. This codes for CASSPRPAGVYEQYF.

This chain links TRBV9 with TRBJ1-1; D perhaps matches TRBD1 (5 bases). Germline V gene lookup returns CDR1 SGDLS and CDR2 YYNGEE. The V end lost 1 base, the J end lost 3 bases, and 7 bases lay between the germline ends. This CDR3 is 13 amino acids long. CDR3 sequence: CASSVQGYTEAFF. CDR3 DNA sequence: TGTGCCAGCAGCGTACAGGGATACACTGAAGCTTTCTTT.

The chain recombines TRBV7-8 with TRBJ2-5; weak D call: TRBD2 (6 bases). Germline values: CDR1 SGHVS, CDR2 FQNEAQ. CDR3 length: 17 residues. With 0 bases removed from V and 5 bases from J, the gap between germline ends came to 19 bases. CDR3 sequence (DNA): TGTGCCAGCAGCTTAGCGCTTGAGGGACTCGAGGGGGAGACCCAGTACTTC. It yields the protein CASSLALEGLEGETQYF.

The V call is TRBV2, the J call TRBJ1-1; tentative D call: TRBD1 (5 bases). The germline gives CDR1 SNHLY, CDR2 FYNNEI. Trimming took 4 bases from V and 5 from J, leaving 11 bases between them. The CDR3 spans 13 residues. The CDR3 loop reads CASSVGRGTEAFF. In nucleotides, the CDR3 is TGTGCCAGCAGTGTCGGCCGGGGGACTGAAGCTTTCTTT.

A note on this clone: Germline and junction disagree at one end, which may indicate a read error. As DNA, the CDR3 is TGTGCCAGCACCTTACGGACTGGAGGAAACACCATATATTTT. This gives the protein CASTLRTGGNTIYF. The J gene is TRBJ1-3, the V gene TRBV7-2; the D is unclear. Per germline, CDR1 SGHTA and CDR2 FQGNSA. The CDR3 is 14 residues long.

The chain recombines TRBV12-3 or TRBV12-4 with TRBJ1-1; unclear D gene. This CDR3 is built from 12 residues. Trimming took 6 bases from V and 8 from J, leaving 13 bases between them. Here the CDR3 DNA reads TGTGCCAGCAGGTTGGCGGGGTTGGAAGCTTTCTTT. Residues: CASRLAGLEAFF.

V usage is TRBV7-2 and J usage is TRBJ2-1, with 9 bases lining up with TRBD2. Germline assignment: CDR1 SGHTA and CDR2 FQGNSA. The junction had 15 bases not matched to a gene; V was cut back by 4 bases and J by 8 bases. This CDR3 comprises 17 residues. This CDR3 reads CASSSSLRSGGRDEQFF. The CDR3 DNA reads TGTGCCAGCAGCTCCTCCCTAAGAAGCGGGGGGCGGGATGAGCAGTTCTTC.

The genes are TRBV3-1 (or the pseudogene TRBV3-2) and TRBJ1-1; the match to TRBD1 covers 9 bases. Germline V lookup: CDR1 LGHDT, CDR2 YNNKEL (reference sequence). V lost 5 bases, J lost 8 bases, and 3 bases stayed unmatched. This CDR3 contains 12 residues. This CDR3 reads CASSNRGPEAFF. The DNA of the CDR3 is TGTGCCAGCAGCAACAGGGGGCCGGAAGCTTTCTTT.